This T cell receptor (beta chain) was profiled in a study of shared clonotypes between healthy human individuals. Study-level findings and limits: Blood was the sole source, and tissue repertoires probably differ. Represented genetic and exposure-history diversity was restricted by having few donors.

Trimming cost V 1 base and J 8 bases, with 14 bases left between them. Germline assignment: CDR1 MNHEY and CDR2 SMNVEV (reference sequence). The CDR3 length is 15 residues. Points on this clone: What it recognizes is unknown.

Assay execution took place at the deep level. Original processing notes: Without quality scores, immunoSEQ junctional reads could not be filtered like full-length reads. Profiling relied on immunoSEQ multiplex PCR, and the TCRdb table lists in-frame clones only, not all of them. Clone size and V and J calls were adopted from that table, with D and trimming inferred from the DNA. In the table there are about 470,000 clones, 70% to 80% of which are singletons. The source is a woman between 35 and 50 years old in good health. Some clones in this sample may be carry-over from other donors' samples. Sequencing input: PBMCs. The genes are TRBV27 and TRBJ1-4; the D is unclear. The CDR3 spells CASSLFGNAGEKLFF. The CDR3 DNA reads as TGTGCCAGCAGTTTATTCGGGAATGCGGGGGAAAAACTGTTTTTT.